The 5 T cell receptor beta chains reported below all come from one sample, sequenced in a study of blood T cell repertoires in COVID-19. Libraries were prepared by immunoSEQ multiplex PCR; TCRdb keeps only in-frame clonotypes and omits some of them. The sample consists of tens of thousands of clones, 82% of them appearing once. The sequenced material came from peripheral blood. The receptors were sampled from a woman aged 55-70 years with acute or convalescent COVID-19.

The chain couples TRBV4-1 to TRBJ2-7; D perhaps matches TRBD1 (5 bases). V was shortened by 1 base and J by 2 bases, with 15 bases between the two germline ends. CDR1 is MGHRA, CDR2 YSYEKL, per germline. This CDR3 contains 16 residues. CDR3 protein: CASSQVVGQGAYEQYF. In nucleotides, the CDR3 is TGCGCCAGCAGCCAAGTGGTCGGCCAAGGGGCCTACGAGCAGTACTTC.

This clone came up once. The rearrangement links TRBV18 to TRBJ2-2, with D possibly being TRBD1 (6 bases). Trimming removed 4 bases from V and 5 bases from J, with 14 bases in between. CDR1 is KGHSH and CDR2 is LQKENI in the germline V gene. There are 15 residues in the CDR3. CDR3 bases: TGTGCCAGCTCACTCTCAGGGGCACAGACCGGGGAGCTGTTTTTT. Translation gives CASSLSGAQTGELFF.

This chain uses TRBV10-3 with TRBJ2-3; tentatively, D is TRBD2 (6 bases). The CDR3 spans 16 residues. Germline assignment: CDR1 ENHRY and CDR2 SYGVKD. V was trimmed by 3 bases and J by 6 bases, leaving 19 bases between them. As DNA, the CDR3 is TGTGCCATCAGTGATTGGAGTAGCGGAATCTTGGATACGCAGTATTTT. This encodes CAISDWSSGILDTQYF.

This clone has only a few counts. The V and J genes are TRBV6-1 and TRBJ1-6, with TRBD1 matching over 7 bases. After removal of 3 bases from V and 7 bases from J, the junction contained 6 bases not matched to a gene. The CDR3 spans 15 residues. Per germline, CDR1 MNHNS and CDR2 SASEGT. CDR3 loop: CASSDGQGGNSPLHF. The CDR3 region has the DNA TGTGCCAGCAGTGATGGGCAGGGGGGCAATTCACCCCTCCACTTT.

Here the CDR3 DNA reads TGCGCCAGCAGCCGCCCCGGGTCCCCCTACGAGCAGTACTTC. This codes for CASSRPGSPYEQYF. The chain combines TRBV4-1 with TRBJ2-7, with D unclear. Germline V CDR1 and CDR2: MGHRA, YSYEKL. The ends were cut back, 4 bases at V and 2 bases at J, with 12 bases in the middle. CDR3 length equals 14 residues.